The 20 T cell receptor beta chains given below trace back to one sample, sequenced in a study of beta chain features in type 1 diabetes. Reverse transcription of all isolated RNA meant that expressed TCRB transcripts were sequenced. Libraries were prepared by immunoSEQ multiplex PCR; TCRdb keeps only in-frame clonotypes and omits some of them. The data contain about 900,000 clones, 15% to 20% of them singletons. Sequenced material: naive CD4+ T cells from blood. The receptors were sampled from a woman between 18 and 29 years old in good health.

The chain employs TRBV6-6 and TRBJ1-1; 8 bases agree with TRBD1. With V trimmed by 2 bases and J by 2 bases, 1 base remained unmatched. CDR1 and CDR2 (germline): MNHNY, SVGAGI (reference sequence). The CDR3 sequence is 14 residues long. The CDR3 DNA is TGTGCCAGCAGTTACGGGACAGGAAACACTGAAGCTTTCTTT. As protein: CASSYGTGNTEAFF.

As regards this clone: Within the sample, other DNA sequences also encode this same CDR3. CDR3 nucleotide sequence: TGTGCCAGCAGCTACGCGGGGGATACGCAGTATTTT. Translated, it gives CASSYAGDTQYF. This sequence joins TRBV6-5 and TRBJ2-3, with D possibly being TRBD2 (6 bases). The CDR3 contains 12 residues. V was pared by 6 bases and J by 6 bases, with 10 bases between. The germline V gene has CDR1 MNHEY and CDR2 SVGAGI.

CDR3 coding DNA: TGTGCCAGCAGCCCGTATAGGGGGCAGTACTCTGGAAACACCATATATTTT. Its protein product is CASSPYRGQYSGNTIYF. The chain uses TRBV7-2 and TRBJ1-3; 7 bases match TRBD1. The junction had 10 bases not matched to a gene; V was cut back by 5 bases and J by 0 bases. CDR1 is SGHTA, CDR2 FQGNSA, per germline. The CDR3 covers 17 residues. Complete variable domain (other parts from reference TRBV7-2 and TRBJ1-3): GAGVSQSPSNKVTEKGKDVELRCDPISGHTALYWYRQSLGQGLEFLIYFQGNSAPDKSGLPSDRFSAERTGGSVSTLTIQRTQQEDSAVYLCASSPYRGQYSGNTIYFGEGSWLTVV.

The rearrangement joins TRBV11-2 to TRBJ1-2; maybe TRBD1 (5 bases). The germline V gene has CDR1 SGHAT and CDR2 FQNNGV. CDR3 length: 15 residues. V dropped 1 base and J dropped 0 bases, with 9 bases sitting between them. CDR3 sequence reads: CASSLAGVANYGYTF. The CDR3 DNA is TGTGCCAGCAGCTTAGCGGGGGTTGCTAACTATGGCTACACCTTC. The full variable domain, completed using reference TRBV11-2 and TRBJ1-2, is EAGVAQSPRYKIIEKRQSVAFWCNPISGHATLYWYQQILGQGPKLLIQFQNNGVVDDSQLPKDRFSAERLKGVDSTLKIQPAKLEDSAVYLCASSLAGVANYGYTFGSGTRLTVV.

The table lists this clone with a few counts. This chain connects TRBV6-6 to TRBJ1-1, with unresolved D. Deletions cut 2 bases from V and 3 bases from J, with 7 bases between. There are 13 residues in the CDR3. The germline gives CDR1 MNHNY, CDR2 SVGAGI (reference sequence). The CDR3 DNA reads TGTGCCAGCAGTTACAGGGAAGACACTGAAGCTTTCTTT. It is translated as CASSYREDTEAFF.

A few counts support this clone. V is TRBV7-9 and J is TRBJ2-1, with D unclear. Trimming took off 5 bases at V and 4 bases at J, with 9 bases between the two ends. Per the germline V gene, CDR1 is SEHNR and CDR2 is FQNEAQ (reference sequence). The CDR3 contains 13 residues. DNA for the CDR3: TGTGCCAGCAGCGGGGTCGGGTACAATGAGCAGTTCTTC. Its translation is CASSGVGYNEQFF. The full variable domain, completed using reference TRBV7-9 and TRBJ2-1, is DTGVSQNPRHKITKRGQNVTFRCDPISEHNRLYWYRQTLGQGPEFLTYFQNEAQLEKSRLLSDRFSAERPKGSFSTLEIQRTEQGDSAMYLCASSGVGYNEQFFGPGTRLTVL.

This clone appeared a few times. The rearrangement links TRBV4-1 to TRBJ2-7; 9 positions match TRBD1. With V trimmed by 4 bases and J by 4 bases, 14 bases remained unmatched. CDR1 is MGHRA, CDR2 YSYEKL, per germline. This CDR3 has 17 amino acids. As DNA, the CDR3 is TGCGCCAGCAGCCCGGGCCCTCGGGGGACAGGGTTATACGAGCAGTACTTC. Its translation is CASSPGPRGTGLYEQYF.

This clone was counted between two and nine times. The chain employs TRBV5-4 and TRBJ2-7; D may be TRBD1 or TRBD2 (5 bases each). CDR1 and CDR2 (germline): SGHNT, YYREEE (reference sequence). Trimming left V 4 bases short and J 4 bases short, with 21 bases between. This CDR3 has 16 residues. The CDR3 loop reads CASSQDWAGSRYEQYF. In DNA form, the CDR3 reads TGTGCCAGCAGCCAAGATTGGGCAGGGAGTAGGTACGAGCAGTACTTC.

About this clone: Other DNA sequences in this specimen translate into the identical CDR3. The chain is built from TRBV18 and TRBJ2-2; tentatively, D is TRBD2 (5 bases). Looked up from germline, CDR1 is KGHSH and CDR2 is LQKENI. Trimming stripped 3 bases from V and 3 bases from J, with 8 bases between. The CDR3 loop spans 14 amino acids. CDR3 in amino acids: CASSPDSYTGELFF. The DNA for the CDR3 is TGTGCCAGCTCACCGGACTCGTACACCGGGGAGCTGTTTTTT.

The rearrangement uses TRBV11-2 and TRBJ1-6, with no clear D. The CDR3 is 13 amino acids. V lost 0 bases, J lost 10 bases, and 7 bases lay in between. CDR1 and CDR2 (germline): SGHAT, FQNNGV. CDR3 in amino acids: CASSLDLPSPLHF. Here the CDR3 DNA reads TGTGCCAGCAGCTTAGATCTCCCCTCACCCCTCCACTTT.

The chain employs TRBV2 and TRBJ1-1; 7 nucleotides line up with TRBD1. With 4 bases clipped from V and 4 bases from J, the junction kept 6 bases outside the gene matches. This CDR3 has 14 amino acids. CDR1 is SNHLY and CDR2 is FYNNEI in the germline V gene. This chain's CDR3 is CASSVFTGVTEAFF. The CDR3 bases are TGTGCCAGCAGTGTTTTTACAGGGGTCACTGAAGCTTTCTTT.

This clone was observed a few times. The chain combines TRBV18 with TRBJ2-2; D not certain. V was trimmed by 0 bases and J by 4 bases, leaving 6 bases between them. Germline CDR1 and CDR2: KGHSH and LQKENI. The CDR3 spans 14 residues. The DNA of the CDR3 is TGTGCCAGCTCACCACCCCCAGCCACCGGGGAGCTGTTTTTT. Its translation is CASSPPPATGELFF.

The sample holds a few counts of this clone. The rearrangement uses TRBV15 and TRBJ2-7; no clear D. The germline CDR1 and CDR2 sequences are LNHNV and YYDKDF (reference sequence). The V end was cut by 0 bases, the J end by 0 bases, with 9 bases between. The CDR3 has 15 amino acids. CDR3 protein: CATSRDQGGSYEQYF. The CDR3 DNA is TGTGCCACCAGCAGAGATCAAGGCGGCTCCTACGAGCAGTACTTC.

A few counts support this clone. The CDR3 is CASSTPGTGADSPLHF. The DNA for the CDR3 is TGTGCCAGCAGTACGCCCGGGACAGGGGCGGATTCACCCCTCCACTTT. J is TRBJ1-6 and V is TRBV6-6; 10 nucleotides line up with TRBD1. Germline assignment: CDR1 MNHNY and CDR2 SVGAGI (reference sequence). The V segment lost 5 bases and the J segment 8 bases; nucleotides outside the gene matches: 9. The CDR3 runs to 16 residues.

This chain links TRBV11-2 with TRBJ1-2; TRBD1 matches at 8 bases. CDR3 length: 13 amino acids. The trim removed 6 bases at V and 8 bases at J, leaving 8 bases unmatched. In germline, CDR1 is SGHAT, CDR2 FQNNGV. CDR3 DNA: TGTGCCAGCAGTTTATCCGGGACAGGCGGCTACACCTTC. Protein: CASSLSGTGGYTF.

This clone was counted between two and nine times. The genes are TRBV6-1 and TRBJ2-7; the match to TRBD2 covers 9 bases. The trim removed 0 bases at V and 3 bases at J, leaving 6 bases unmatched. The CDR3 runs 16 residues. Germline V gene sequence: CDR1 MNHNS, CDR2 SASEGT. CDR3 nucleotide sequence: TGTGCCAGCAGTGAAGCCCTAGCGGGATACAACTACGAGCAGTACTTC. This sequence encodes CASSEALAGYNYEQYF.

This clone was counted only a few times. J is TRBJ2-7 and V is TRBV7-2; D is uncertain. Germline CDR1 reads SGHTA; CDR2 reads FQGNSA. The CDR3 covers 13 residues. V was pared by 5 bases and J by 2 bases, with 10 bases between. The CDR3 region is CASSTNVAYEQYF. The DNA of the CDR3 is TGTGCCAGCAGCACCAACGTAGCCTACGAGCAGTACTTC.

The V and J genes are TRBV2 and TRBJ1-1; D gene uncertain. The germline CDR1 and CDR2 sequences are SNHLY and FYNNEI. This CDR3 has 13 amino acids. V shed 5 bases and J shed 0 bases, with 7 bases lying between them. In nucleotides, the CDR3 is TGTGCCAGCAGTTCCAATTTGAACACTGAAGCTTTCTTT. Translating gives CASSSNLNTEAFF.

This chain uses TRBV9 with TRBJ2-2, with 9 bases fitting TRBD2. Germline CDR1 SGDLS, CDR2 YYNGEE. V shed 2 bases, J shed 4 bases, and the junction held 9 bases outside the gene matches. The CDR3 runs to 17 residues. CDR3 protein: CASSVRPTSGGTGELFF. The CDR3 nucleotides are TGTGCCAGCAGCGTCAGACCGACTAGCGGAGGCACCGGGGAGCTGTTTTTT.

Only a few counts were recorded for this clone. The chain recombines TRBV4-2 with TRBJ2-2, with TRBD1 as a possible D gene (6 bases). Trimming stripped 1 base from V and 1 base from J, with 13 bases between. The germline gives CDR1 LGHNA, CDR2 YNFKEQ. The CDR3 is made up of 17 amino acids. CDR3 bases: TGTGCCAGCAGCCAAGTACCCGGGACACGGAACACCGGGGAGCTGTTTTTT. Translation gives CASSQVPGTRNTGELFF.